The following is a TCR beta chain sequence with its context. Its antigen remains unknown. Reprocessing the 5' RACE reads, TCRdb reports a single entry for every CDR3 protein and omits DNA. The sample is made up of some 300,000 distinct CDR3 sequences, and the top ten hold approximately 0.41% of it. The record originates from a study of T cells expressing NK-cell markers. Study-level points and caveats: Also leading the CD3+CD56-NKG2C+ fraction in a handful of donors were these clonotypes. No clear determination of HCMV specificity was made for expanded NKG2C+ T cell clones. Dominant NKG2C+ clonotypes were found to form about 1.0-7.0% of CD8+ T cells in a handful of donors.

The origin of this receptor is a man between 18 and 35 years old in good health. Material: blood T cells: a sorted CD56 or NKG2C T cell subset, CD4+ or CD8+ T cells, or bulk PBMC T cells (not recorded which).

CDR3 amino acids: CASSPQLAGSTGELFF. The V call is TRBV18, the J call TRBJ2-2; TCRdb's D call, TRBD2, is unchecked because there is no DNA. The CDR3 sequence is 16 residues long. CDR1 KGHSH and CDR2 LQKENI come from the germline V gene.